The T cell receptor beta chain under discussion was sequenced for a study of shared clonotypes between healthy human individuals (dated by TCRdb to 2018 to 2021). In terms of the full investigation: A few men and a couple of women, aged 18 to 49 years, made up the cohort. For each donor, CD4 naive and CD4 memory were each run on three plates, CD8 naive on two plates, and CD8 memory on one plate. To estimate repertoire size and how much clonotype sharing occurs between individuals, the study deeply sequenced the blood TCR repertoires of about five healthy adults. Different laboratories and diverse techniques were used to prepare libraries and sequence TCR repertoires, to increase sequencing depth and limit assay-specific biases. Per donor, leukapheresis produced somewhere between about 0.8 and 9 billion PBMCs. The paper as a whole reports these results and caveats: Only blood was sampled, and tissue TCR repertoires likely differ from those in blood. About 5% of naive CD4, more than 3% of naive CD8, about 2.1% of memory CD4, and approximately 0.4% of memory CD8 clonotypes were shared across several donors. Naive subsets generally had larger estimated clonotype richness than memory subsets did. Rarefaction of sorted-subset datasets indicated incomplete sequencing despite the large sequencing depth. Clonotypes shared by all four sorted-subset donors showed higher generation probabilities than non-shared clonotypes. Pairwise subsampling led to the expectation that sequencing depth would affect the degree of clonotype sharing among donors. Because the study included a small number of donors, the genetic and exposure-history diversity represented was limited.

The CDR3 spans 15 residues, from the cysteine through the phenylalanine. The DNA shown is the 45-base CDR3, in frame from base 1. As encoded in the germline V gene (reference sequence), CDR1 is MNHNY while CDR2 is SVGAGI. V has 7 bases trimmed and J has 4 bases trimmed; junction bases matching no gene number 9. TCR CDR3 regions were amplified from genomic DNA by multiplex PCR using the deep immunoSEQ assay. For each cell subset, the extracted genomic DNA was distributed evenly across all wells of several immunoSEQ 96-well plates, and each plate served as one replicate. For sorted subsets, 150 to 200 ng genomic DNA, equal to about 30,000 T cell genomes, was loaded into each replicate PCR. The purified libraries were quantified using a Qubit 3.0 fluorometer, sized with a Bioanalyzer 2100, and then quantified again using the KAPA Library Quantification kit. Every immunoSEQ 96-well plate was sequenced on a dedicated single-read 150-cycle Illumina NextSeq 550 flow cell. Concerning the study's data processing: Because the immunoSEQ output held only junctional sequences and lacked quality scores, the filtering could not match the filtering applied to full-length reads. Sequences were annotated with PyIR, a Python wrapper for IgBLAST v1.9, and V/J genes and CDR3 were assigned using IMGT germline references. Reads were filtered out if the reads had weak V/J assignments (E-value above 1e-6), no CDR3, stop codons, out-of-frame junctions, or ambiguous translated residues. V3J clonotypes were defined by identical inferred V gene, J gene, and CDR3 amino acid sequence. Percentage overlap between repertoires was calculated by dividing the number of shared unique clonotypes by the size of the smaller repertoire. Three approaches were used to assess repertoire richness: RTK rarefaction, the Chao1 estimator, and Recon v2.1 estimates of unobserved clonotypes. Generation probabilities were computed with OLGA for all TCRbeta clonotypes obtained by the gDNA method from several donors. In TCRdb, the immuneACCESS table is reduced to in-frame sequences with V and J assigned. These tables do not hold every clone; where another copy was compared, an unresolved V gene accounts for under half, and the others remain unexplained. The DNA gave D and trimming, while V, J and clone size come from that table. This sample holds roughly 1,600,000 clones; about 98.5% were observed only once. Clones ranked in the top ten supply around 0.38% of the sample.

On this clone: This clone's antigen is unknown. Per-nucleotide qualities are absent, and no much larger clonotype sits a single base away.

The donors were healthy, HIV-negative adults with no recently reported acute infections or vaccinations. Every donor was a Caucasian adult living in Nashville, Tennessee, USA. Magnetic negative selection was used to enrich CD4+ T cells, after which naive cells were positively selected on CD45RA and the negative fraction became the memory subset. After blood collection by leukapheresis, PBMCs were isolated using Ficoll-Histopaque density gradient centrifugation and then cryopreserved in the vapor phase of liquid nitrogen. Purity and quantity of every magnetically sorted T cell population were checked by analytical flow cytometry. Genomic DNA was isolated from every sorted fraction and measured by UV absorbance on a Nanodrop 2000c.

The clonotype was recovered from a man aged 25 to 45 in good health. This chain joins TRBV6-6 to TRBJ2-1, with 8 middle bases fitting TRBD1. Sequencing was done on a sample of naive CD4+ T cells sorted from blood. This specimen's cell subset or site label, interpreted: CD45RA+ positively selected. The sequenced DNA is TGTGCCAGCACCAGGGGGCTAGTTTCTTACAATGAGCAGTTCTTC. Its coded protein is CASTRGLVSYNEQFF.